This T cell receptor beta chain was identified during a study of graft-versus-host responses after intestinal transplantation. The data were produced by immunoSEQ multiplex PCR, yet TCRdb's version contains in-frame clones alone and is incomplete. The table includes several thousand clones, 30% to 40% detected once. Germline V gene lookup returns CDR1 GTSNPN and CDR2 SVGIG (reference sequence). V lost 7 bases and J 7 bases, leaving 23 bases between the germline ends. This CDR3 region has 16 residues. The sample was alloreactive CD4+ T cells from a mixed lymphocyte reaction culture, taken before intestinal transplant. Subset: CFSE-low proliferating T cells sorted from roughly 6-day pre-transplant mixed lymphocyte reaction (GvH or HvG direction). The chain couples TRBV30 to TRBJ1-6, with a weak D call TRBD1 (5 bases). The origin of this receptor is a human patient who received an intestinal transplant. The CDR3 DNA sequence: TGTGCCTCGGGCGTGGGGGGTCCCATAGGAAATTCACCCCTCCACTTT. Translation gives CASGVGGPIGNSPLHF.